The sequence of this T cell receptor beta chain was determined in a study of OX40 agonist ivuxolimab in advanced cancers. Study observations and caveats: Expanded clones were, on average, more numerous among CD8+ T cells than CD4+.

Comment on this clone: What it binds is unknown.

V lost 6 bases and J lost 0, with 11 bases in between. The germline V gene encodes CDR1 SQVTM and CDR2 ANQGSEA. The CDR3 is 13 residues long. Sequenced by immunoSEQ multiplex PCR; TCRdb stores in-frame clones only, minus some. In the table there are some 58,000 clones, about nine tenths of which are singletons. The V and J genes are TRBV29-1 and TRBJ1-1; D is perhaps TRBD1 (5 bases). The TCR sequence derives from an adult with an advanced solid tumor such as melanoma, head and neck, liver or kidney cancer. This specimen was CD4+ or CD8+ T cells sorted from blood, taken in a trial of the OX40 agonist ivuxolimab. CDR3 region: CSVPAGLNTEAFF. CDR3 DNA sequence: TGCAGCGTACCCGCGGGGCTGAACACTGAAGCTTTCTTT.